This TCR beta chain is drawn from a study of CD8 T cells in Susac syndrome. An input of roughly 0.5 to 1 ug of RNA was subjected to reverse transcription using random hexamers. An immunoSEQ multiplex PCR generated amplified TCR beta CDR3 products spanning 54 Vbeta and 13 Jbeta. TCRdb processed the immunoSEQ multiplex PCR reads anew with MiXCR; each CDR3 protein has one entry. The sample yields around 71,000 distinct CDR3 sequences, nearly 96% seen once. This clonotype was sampled from a human donor with multiple sclerosis. Sample: CD4+ T cells from PBMCs.

CDR3 amino acids: CASTFSGATQYF. CDR3 DNA sequence: TGTGCCAGCACCTTCTCGGGTGCTACGCAGTATTTT. The chain uses TRBV12-3 or TRBV12-4 and TRBJ2-3; D is undetermined. V lost 7 bases and J 8 bases, leaving 13 bases between the germline ends. The CDR3 covers 12 residues.